These 19 T cell receptor beta chains came from one sample sequenced in a study of regulatory T cells in long-lasting Graves disease. According to the study, TCR beta libraries were built with iRepertoire HTBI primers and CDR3-region Arm-PCR. MiXCR, applied by TCRdb to the multiplex PCR reads, yields one record per CDR3 protein. In the table there are about 460,000 distinct CDR3 sequences, 12% to 15% of which are singletons. As to time point: newly diagnosed GD, antithyroid drugs for less than 3 months. PBMC RNA was the source of the TCR library. The same data also contributed to another study, on T cells in Graves' hyperthyroidism and ophthalmopathy.

Sample: peripheral blood mononuclear cells (PBMCs), taken at new diagnosis, from a patient treated with antithyroid drugs. The receptors were sampled from a woman aged 45-59 years with Graves disease.

This chain connects TRBV5-4 to TRBJ2-1; perhaps TRBD1 as D (6 bases). CDR3 length: 14 residues. V lost 2 bases, J lost 7 bases, and 13 bases lay in between. Per germline, CDR1 SGHNT and CDR2 YYREEE (reference sequence). As DNA, the CDR3 is TGTGCCAGCAGCTTCCGAACAGGGACGAATGAGCAGTTCTTC. The encoded protein is CASSFRTGTNEQFF.

This clonotype was recorded at least ten times. The rearrangement links TRBV3-1 to TRBJ2-2; no definite D call. Looked up from germline, CDR1 is LGHDT and CDR2 is YNNKEL (reference sequence). This CDR3 is 14 amino acids long. The ends were cut back, 3 bases at V and 3 bases at J, with 8 bases in the middle. The CDR3 loop reads CASSHLSDTGELFF. The CDR3 DNA follows: TGTGCCAGCAGCCACTTATCCGACACCGGGGAGCTGTTTTTT.

This clonotype was detected many times. The V and J genes are TRBV29-1 and TRBJ2-7, with D possibly TRBD2 on 5 matching bases. The V end was cut by 0 bases, the J end by 3 bases, with 6 bases between. The CDR3 sequence is 12 residues long. CDR1 and CDR2 from the germline V gene are SQVTM and ANQGSEA. CDR3 protein: CSVEDGSYEQYF. CDR3 coding DNA: TGCAGCGTTGAAGATGGGAGCTACGAGCAGTACTTC.

This clonotype was seen only a few times. The V and J genes are TRBV29-1 and TRBJ1-1; possible D gene TRBD1, 6 bases. The germline V gene has CDR1 SQVTM and CDR2 ANQGSEA. The CDR3 runs to 14 residues. The V and J ends lost 6 bases and 3 bases respectively, with 17 bases between them. The CDR3 DNA reads TGCAGCGTGCAGTACAGGGAGTGGGACACTGAAGCTTTCTTT. It is translated as CSVQYREWDTEAFF.

This rearrangement joins TRBV7-9 to TRBJ2-1; D is undetermined. This CDR3 region has 13 residues. Looked up from germline, CDR1 is SEHNR and CDR2 is FQNEAQ (reference sequence). Trimming pared 5 bases from V and 6 bases from J, leaving 11 bases between. CDR3 in DNA: TGTGCCAGCAGCATATCAATAGGCAATGAGCAGTTCTTC. As protein: CASSISIGNEQFF.

The chain joins TRBV5-6 to TRBJ2-7; 9 bases line up with TRBD2. Unmatched junction bases numbered 4, after V lost 1 base and J lost 2 bases. CDR1 is SGHDT and CDR2 is YYEEEE in the germline V gene. The CDR3 is 15 residues long. The CDR3 is CASSLRSGRPYEQYF. CDR3 nucleotide sequence: TGTGCCAGCAGCTTGCGTAGCGGGAGACCCTACGAGCAGTACTTC. Drawing the rest from reference TRBV5-6 and TRBJ2-7, the complete variable domain is DAGVTQSPTHLIKTRGQQVTLRCSPKSGHDTVSWYQQALGQGPQFIFQYYEEEERQRGNFPDRFSGHQFPNYSSELNVNALLLGDSALYLCASSLRSGRPYEQYFGPGTRLTVT.

The rearrangement uses TRBV18 and TRBJ2-5, with a weak D call TRBD1 (6 bases). This CDR3 spans 13 amino acids. Germline assignment: CDR1 KGHSH and CDR2 LQKENI. The V end was cut by 3 bases, the J end by 5 bases, with 10 bases between. The CDR3 DNA sequence: TGTGCCAGCTCACCTGGGACAATTGAGACCCAGTACTTC. It encodes CASSPGTIETQYF.

In its sample, this clonotype was seen many times. CDR3 bases: TGCGCCAGCAGCGCGGGGGACCGGGGGGGTGAGCAGTTCTTC. It yields the protein CASSAGDRGGEQFF. The rearrangement joins TRBV5-1 to TRBJ2-1, with 8 bases matching TRBD2. CDR3 size: 14 residues. The trim removed 4 bases at V and 9 bases at J, leaving 9 bases unmatched. Germline V gene data show CDR1 as SGHRS and CDR2 as YFSETQ.

This clonotype showed up many times. The genes are TRBV12-3 or TRBV12-4 and TRBJ1-1; tentative D call: TRBD1 (5 bases). The V end was cut by 3 bases, the J end by 1 base, with 9 bases between. This CDR3 comprises 14 residues. CDR3 sequence reads: CASSFGGRNTEAFF. The CDR3 DNA reads as TGTGCCAGCAGTTTTGGGGGAAGGAACACTGAAGCTTTCTTT.

This clonotype was counted at least ten times. V and J are TRBV4-1 and TRBJ2-7; a possible D gene is TRBD1 (5 bases). V shed 2 bases and J shed 2 bases, with 19 bases lying between them. The CDR3 runs 17 residues. Germline V lookup: CDR1 MGHRA, CDR2 YSYEKL. CDR3 DNA: TGCGCCAGCAGCCAATTTTCGCAGGGAAGTTATACCTACGAGCAGTACTTC. Protein: CASSQFSQGSYTYEQYF.

This clonotype was seen ten or more times. V and J are TRBV5-8 and TRBJ2-5; D is possibly TRBD2 (7 bases). CDR1 and CDR2 (germline): SGHTS, YDEGEE. V was pared by 1 base and J by 4 bases, with 14 bases between. The CDR3 is 15 residues long. CDR3 amino acids: CASSLRMGGGETQYF. CDR3 bases: TGTGCCAGCAGCTTGAGGATGGGAGGGGGAGAGACCCAGTACTTC.

This clonotype was found a few times. V gene TRBV11-2 combines with J gene TRBJ1-2; D is unclear. Germline lookup yields CDR1 SGHAT and CDR2 FQNNGV. V was pared by 6 bases and J by 3 bases, with 14 bases between. This CDR3 has 14 amino acids. Here the CDR3 reads CASRIPAVDYGYTF. The CDR3 DNA reads as TGTGCCAGCAGAATTCCGGCAGTGGACTATGGCTACACCTTC.

This clonotype appeared many times. The chain uses TRBV18 and TRBJ1-5, with unresolved D. The germline gives CDR1 KGHSH, CDR2 LQKENI. The CDR3 totals 14 residues. V was shortened by 3 bases and J by 5 bases, with 11 bases between the two germline ends. CDR3 nucleotides: TGTGCCAGCTCACCCCAGTCGACGGATCAGCCCCAGCATTTT. It translates to CASSPQSTDQPQHF.

This clonotype was counted only a few times. The J gene is TRBJ1-5, the V gene TRBV6-5; D may be TRBD1 (5 bases). V was shortened by 4 bases and J by 11 bases, with 18 bases between the two germline ends. This CDR3 has 14 residues. CDR1 and CDR2 (germline): MNHEY, SVGAGI. CDR3 nucleotides: TGTGCCAGCAGTTCCGGACTGACCGGGGGAGCCCAGCATTTT. Amino acid sequence: CASSSGLTGGAQHF.

This clonotype was seen at least ten times. This chain uses TRBV7-2 with TRBJ2-1, with D tentatively TRBD1 (5 bases). Trimming took off 1 base at V and 8 bases at J, with 12 bases between the two ends. This CDR3 has 14 residues. Germline CDR1 SGHTA, CDR2 FQGNSA. CDR3 nucleotides: TGTGCCAGCAGCTTAGGTCCCTCCAGGGATGAGCAGTTCTTC. Its translation: CASSLGPSRDEQFF.

CDR3 residues: CASSIDRGGLRDIQYF. The CDR3 nucleotides are TGTGCCAGTAGTATAGATCGGGGGGGACTGAGGGACATTCAGTACTTC. The chain recombines TRBV19 with TRBJ2-4; 8 bases match TRBD2. In germline, CDR1 is LNHDA, CDR2 SQIVND (reference sequence). This CDR3 has 16 amino acids. The V gene end was trimmed by 0 bases and the J gene end by 8 bases; junction bases not matched to a gene: 9. The variable domain in full, with the rest retrieved from reference TRBV19 and TRBJ2-4, is DGGITQSPKYLFRKEGQNVTLSCEQNLNHDAMYWYRQDPGQGLRLIYYSQIVNDFQKGDIAEGYSVSREKKESFPLTVTSAQKNPTAFYLCASSIDRGGLRDIQYFGAGTRLSVL.

This chain connects TRBV18 to TRBJ2-1, with 10 nucleotides matching TRBD2. The CDR3 sequence is 17 residues long. Germline loops: CDR1 KGHSH, CDR2 LQKENI. The V and J ends lost 4 bases and 0 bases, in that order; junction bases with no gene match: 6. The CDR3 region has the DNA TGTGCCAGCTCACGGACTAGCGGATGGAGCTCCTACAATGAGCAGTTCTTC. Translated, it gives CASSRTSGWSSYNEQFF.

The chain is built from TRBV20-1 and TRBJ2-7; D may be TRBD2 (6 bases). V lost 5 bases and J 3 bases, leaving 17 bases between the germline ends. Germline V CDR1 and CDR2: DFQATT, SNEGSKA (reference sequence). The CDR3 has 14 amino acids. CDR3 in DNA: TGCAGTGCTCCCCTTGGGCGGGGCCTCTACGAGCAGTACTTC. Protein: CSAPLGRGLYEQYF.

This clonotype was seen repeatedly, ten times or more. V and J are TRBV5-1 and TRBJ2-1; D is perhaps TRBD2 (6 bases). Trimming stripped 0 bases from V and 7 bases from J, with 11 bases between. Germline V gene data show CDR1 as SGHRS and CDR2 as YFSETQ. This CDR3 has 14 amino acids. The CDR3 reads CASSLDSGDNEQFF. The CDR3 coding sequence is TGCGCCAGCAGCTTGGATTCGGGAGATAATGAGCAGTTCTTC.